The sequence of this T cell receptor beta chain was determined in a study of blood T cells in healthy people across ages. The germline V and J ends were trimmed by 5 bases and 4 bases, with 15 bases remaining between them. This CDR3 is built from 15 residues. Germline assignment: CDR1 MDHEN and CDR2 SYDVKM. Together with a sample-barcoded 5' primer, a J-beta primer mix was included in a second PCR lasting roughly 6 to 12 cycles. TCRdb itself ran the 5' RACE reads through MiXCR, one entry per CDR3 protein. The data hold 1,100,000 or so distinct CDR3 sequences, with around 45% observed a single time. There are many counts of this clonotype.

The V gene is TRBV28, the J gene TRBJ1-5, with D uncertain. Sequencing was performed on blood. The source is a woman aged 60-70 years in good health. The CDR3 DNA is TGTGCCAGCAGTAGGAATTGGGGAGGGAATCAGCCCCAGCATTTT. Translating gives CASSRNWGGNQPQHF.